The TCR beta chain described here comes from a study of cytotoxic CD8 clonotypes in ibrutinib-treated CLL. Study outcomes and limitations: The clonality went up when patients responded to ibrutinib and dropped back toward baseline at progression.

In the case of this clone: Its specificity is unknown.

The table came from immunoSEQ multiplex PCR; TCRdb's copy has only in-frame clones and leaves some out. The repertoire holds about 300,000 clones, with roughly three quarters as singletons. This CDR3 has 17 residues. Germline-derived CDR1 and CDR2 are KGHSH and LQKENI. V lost 5 bases to trimming and J lost 3 bases, with 19 bases between them. Material: PBMCs, obtained at disease progression, from a patient treated with ibrutinib. This chain connects TRBV18 to TRBJ2-2; tentatively, D is TRBD2 (7 bases). This clonotype was sampled from a human donor with chronic lymphocytic leukemia. CDR3 residues: CASSNPPGGRYTGELFF. The CDR3 nucleotides read TGTGCCAGCTCAAACCCCCCGGGGGGCCGATACACCGGGGAGCTGTTTTTT.